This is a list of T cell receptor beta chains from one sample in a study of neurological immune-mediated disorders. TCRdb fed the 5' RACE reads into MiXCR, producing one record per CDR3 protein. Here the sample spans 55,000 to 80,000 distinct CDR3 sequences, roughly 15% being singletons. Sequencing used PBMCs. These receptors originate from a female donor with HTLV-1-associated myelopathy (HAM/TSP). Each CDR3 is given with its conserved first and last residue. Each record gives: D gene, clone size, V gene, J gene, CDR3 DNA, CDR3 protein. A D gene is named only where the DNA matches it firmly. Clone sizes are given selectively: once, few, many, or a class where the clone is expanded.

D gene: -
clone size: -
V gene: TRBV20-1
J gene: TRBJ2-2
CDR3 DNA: TGCAGTGCTAGACACAGAAACACCGGGGAGCTGTTTTTT
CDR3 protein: CSARHRNTGELFF

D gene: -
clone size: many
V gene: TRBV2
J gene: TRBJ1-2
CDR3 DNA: TGTGCCAGCCTCCCCGAGGGACACCGTAACTATGGCTACACCTTC
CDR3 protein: CASLPEGHRNYGYTF

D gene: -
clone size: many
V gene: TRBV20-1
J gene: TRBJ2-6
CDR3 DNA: TGCAGTGCTAGAGCCCGTAGCTCTGGGGCCAACGTCCTGACTTTC
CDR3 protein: CSARARSSGANVLTF

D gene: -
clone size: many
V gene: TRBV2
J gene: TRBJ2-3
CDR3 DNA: TGTGCCAGCAGTACCAGGGGACCCAGCACAGATACGCAGTATTTT
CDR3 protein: CASSTRGPSTDTQYF

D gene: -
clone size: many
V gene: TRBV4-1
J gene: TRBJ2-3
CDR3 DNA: TGCGCCAGCAGCCAACAGGGCACAGATACGCAGTATTTT
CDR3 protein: CASSQQGTDTQYF

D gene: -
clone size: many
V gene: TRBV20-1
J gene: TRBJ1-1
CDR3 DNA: TGCAGTGCCCTTCAAGGAGGGGACACTGAAGCTTTCTTT
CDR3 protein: CSALQGGDTEAFF

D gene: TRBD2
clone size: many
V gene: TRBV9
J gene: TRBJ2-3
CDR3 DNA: TGTGCCAGCAGCGGCCCGGGAGGGAGACCTAGCACAGATACGCAGTATTTT
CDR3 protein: CASSGPGGRPSTDTQYF

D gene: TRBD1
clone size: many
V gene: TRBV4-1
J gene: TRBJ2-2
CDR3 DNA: TGCGCCAGCAGCCACCCGGGACAGGGGGACGGGGAGCTGTTTTTT
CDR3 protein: CASSHPGQGDGELFF

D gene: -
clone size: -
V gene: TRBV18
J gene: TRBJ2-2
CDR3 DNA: TGTGCCAGCTCACCGGTTGTCGCCGGTGCAACCGGGGAGCTGTTTTTT
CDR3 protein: CASSPVVAGATGELFF

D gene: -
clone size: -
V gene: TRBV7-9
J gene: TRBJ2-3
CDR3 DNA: TGTGCCAGCAGCTTCGGTCCGAGCACAGATACGCAGTATTTT
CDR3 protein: CASSFGPSTDTQYF

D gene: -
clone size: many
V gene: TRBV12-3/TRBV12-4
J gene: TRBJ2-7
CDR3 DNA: TGTGCCAGCAGTTTCGGTGGTATCTCCTACGAGCAGTACTTC
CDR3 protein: CASSFGGISYEQYF

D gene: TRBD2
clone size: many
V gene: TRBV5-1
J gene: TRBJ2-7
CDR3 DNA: TGCGCCAGCAGCTTGGTGTCTAGCGGGGGATACGAGCAGTACTTC
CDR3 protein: CASSLVSSGGYEQYF

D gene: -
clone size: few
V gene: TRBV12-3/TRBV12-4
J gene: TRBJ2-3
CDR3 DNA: TGTGCCAGCAGCTCCATTCGGGGGGATACGCAGTATTTT
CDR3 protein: CASSSIRGDTQYF

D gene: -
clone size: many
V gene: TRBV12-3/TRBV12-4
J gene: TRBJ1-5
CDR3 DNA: TGTGCCAGCAGCTCTGACAGGCAGCGTCAGCCCCAGCATTTT
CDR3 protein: CASSSDRQRQPQHF

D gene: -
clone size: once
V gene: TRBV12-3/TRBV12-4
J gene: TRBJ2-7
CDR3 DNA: TGTGCCAGCAGCTTAGCCCCCTACGAGCAGTACTTC
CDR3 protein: CASSLAPYEQYF

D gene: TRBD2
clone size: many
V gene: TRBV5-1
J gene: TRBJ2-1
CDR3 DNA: TGCGCCAGCAGCTTGTGGCGGGGGGACCACAATGAGCAGTTCTTC
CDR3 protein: CASSLWRGDHNEQFF

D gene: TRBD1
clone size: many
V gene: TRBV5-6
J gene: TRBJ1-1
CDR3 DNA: TGTGCCAGCAGCTCGATTCGGGACAGGGAGGAAGCTTTCTTT
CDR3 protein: CASSSIRDREEAFF

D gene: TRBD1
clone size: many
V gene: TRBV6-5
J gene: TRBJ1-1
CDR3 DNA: TGTGCCAGCAGTTACCCGGGACAGGACACTGAAGCTTTCTTT
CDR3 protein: CASSYPGQDTEAFF

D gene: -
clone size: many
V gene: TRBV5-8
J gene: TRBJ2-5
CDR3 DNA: TGTGCCAGCAGCGTGAAACTAAGACAAGAGACCCAGTACTTC
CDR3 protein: CASSVKLRQETQYF

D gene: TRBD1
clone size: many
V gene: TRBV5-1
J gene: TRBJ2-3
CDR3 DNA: TGCGCCAGCAGTCCCAGGGGGAACGCTGTAGTGGATACGCAGTATTTT
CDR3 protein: CASSPRGNAVVDTQYF

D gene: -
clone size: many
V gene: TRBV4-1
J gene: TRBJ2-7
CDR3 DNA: TGCGCCAGCAGCCAAAAAGCTTTTGGACAGACGTGGGAGCAGTACTTC
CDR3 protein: CASSQKAFGQTWEQYF

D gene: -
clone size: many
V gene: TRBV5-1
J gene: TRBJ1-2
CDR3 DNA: TGCGCCAGCAGCCTCACATCGAACTATGGCTACACCTTC
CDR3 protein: CASSLTSNYGYTF

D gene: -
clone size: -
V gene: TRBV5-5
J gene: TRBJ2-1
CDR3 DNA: TGTGCCAGCAGCTTGTACACAAGGCTGATGTACAATGAGCAGTTCTTC
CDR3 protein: CASSLYTRLMYNEQFF

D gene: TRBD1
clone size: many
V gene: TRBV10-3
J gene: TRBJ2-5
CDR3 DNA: TGTGCCATCAATGAGGGGACAGGGGGCTCAGGCCAGTACTTC
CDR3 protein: CAINEGTGGSGQYF

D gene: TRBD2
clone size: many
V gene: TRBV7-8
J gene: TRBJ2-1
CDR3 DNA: TGTGCCAGCAGCTTACTTTTACGGCTAGCGGGGGTGGAGCAGTTCTTC
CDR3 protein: CASSLLLRLAGVEQFF

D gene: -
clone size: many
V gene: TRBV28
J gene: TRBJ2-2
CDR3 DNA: TGTGCCAGCAGCTCCGGCGGGGTCACCGGGGAGCTGTTTTTT
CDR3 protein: CASSSGGVTGELFF

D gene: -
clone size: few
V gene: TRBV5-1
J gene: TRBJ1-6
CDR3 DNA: TGCGCCAGCAGCCCAAGACCGGTCTTGGGTGGACCCCTCCACTTT
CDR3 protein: CASSPRPVLGGPLHF

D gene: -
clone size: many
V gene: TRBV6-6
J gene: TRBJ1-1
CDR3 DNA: TGTGCCAGCAGGGTTGGTTTCGCCACTGAAGCTTTCTTT
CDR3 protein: CASRVGFATEAFF

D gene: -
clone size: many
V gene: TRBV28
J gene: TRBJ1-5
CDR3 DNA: TGTGCCAGCAGCACAGGGAGTAATCAGCCCCAGCATTTT
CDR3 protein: CASSTGSNQPQHF

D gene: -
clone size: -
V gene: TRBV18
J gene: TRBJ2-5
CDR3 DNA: TGTGCCAGCTCACTATCGTTTCGAGAGACCCAGTACTTC
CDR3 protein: CASSLSFRETQYF

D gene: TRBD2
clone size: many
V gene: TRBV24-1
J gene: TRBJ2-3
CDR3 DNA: TGTGCCACCAGTGGACTCTCCCGGGAGGATCGGACAGATACGCAGTATTTT
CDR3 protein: CATSGLSREDRTDTQYF

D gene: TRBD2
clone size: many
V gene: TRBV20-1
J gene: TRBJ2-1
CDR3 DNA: TGCAGTGCTAGAGACGAGAGCGGGGGAGAGACTCCCGATGAGCAGTTCTTC
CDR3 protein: CSARDESGGETPDEQFF

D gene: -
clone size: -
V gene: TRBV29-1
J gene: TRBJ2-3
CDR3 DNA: TGCAGCGGAAGGACAGATACGCAGTATTTT
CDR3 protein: CSGRTDTQYF

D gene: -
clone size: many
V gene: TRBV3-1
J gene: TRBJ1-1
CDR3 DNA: TGTGCCAGCAGCCAGACCTCCCGGCGGGCTTTCTTT
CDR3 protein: CASSQTSRRAFF

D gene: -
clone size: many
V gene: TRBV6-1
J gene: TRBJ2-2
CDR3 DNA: TGTGCCAGCCGGCAGGGACAGAACACCGGGGAGCTGTTTTTT
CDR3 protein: CASRQGQNTGELFF

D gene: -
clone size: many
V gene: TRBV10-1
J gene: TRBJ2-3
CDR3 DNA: TGCGCCAACCATAGCACAGATACGCAGTATTTT
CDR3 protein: CANHSTDTQYF